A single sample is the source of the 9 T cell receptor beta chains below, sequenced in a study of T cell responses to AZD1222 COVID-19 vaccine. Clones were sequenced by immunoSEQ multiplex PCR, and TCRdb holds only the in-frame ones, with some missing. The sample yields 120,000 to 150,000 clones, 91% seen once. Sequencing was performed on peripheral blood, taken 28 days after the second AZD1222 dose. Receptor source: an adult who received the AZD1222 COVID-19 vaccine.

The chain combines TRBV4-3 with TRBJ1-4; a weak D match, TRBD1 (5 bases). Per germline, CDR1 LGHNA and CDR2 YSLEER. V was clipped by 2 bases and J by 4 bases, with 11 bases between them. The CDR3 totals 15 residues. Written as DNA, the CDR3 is TGCGCCAGCAGCCAACGTATCGACAGTAATGAAAAACTGTTTTTT. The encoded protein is CASSQRIDSNEKLFF.

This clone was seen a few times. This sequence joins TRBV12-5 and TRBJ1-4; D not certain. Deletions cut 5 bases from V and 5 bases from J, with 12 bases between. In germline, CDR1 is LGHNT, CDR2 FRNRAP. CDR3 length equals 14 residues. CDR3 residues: CASGATARNEKLFF. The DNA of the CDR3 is TGTGCTAGTGGTGCGACGGCTCGCAATGAAAAACTGTTTTTT.

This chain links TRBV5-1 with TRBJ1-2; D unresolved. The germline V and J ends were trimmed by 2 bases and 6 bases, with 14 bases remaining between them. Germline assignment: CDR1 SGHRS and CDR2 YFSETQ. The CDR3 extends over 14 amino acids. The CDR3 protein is CASSFNTGVDGYTF. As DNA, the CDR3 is TGCGCCAGCAGCTTCAACACGGGAGTCGATGGCTACACCTTC.

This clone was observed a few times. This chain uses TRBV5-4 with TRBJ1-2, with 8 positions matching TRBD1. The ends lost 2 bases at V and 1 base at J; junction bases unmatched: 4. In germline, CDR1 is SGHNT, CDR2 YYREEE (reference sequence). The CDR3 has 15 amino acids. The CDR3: CASSLRDRRNYGYTF. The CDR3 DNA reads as TGTGCCAGCAGCTTACGGGACAGGCGTAACTATGGCTACACCTTC.

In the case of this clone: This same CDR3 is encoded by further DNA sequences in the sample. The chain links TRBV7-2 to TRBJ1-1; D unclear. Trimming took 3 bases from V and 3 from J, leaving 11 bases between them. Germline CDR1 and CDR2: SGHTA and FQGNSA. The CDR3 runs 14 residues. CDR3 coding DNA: TGTGCCAGCAGCTTCTCGGGCGGGGACACTGAAGCTTTCTTT. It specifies CASSFSGGDTEAFF.

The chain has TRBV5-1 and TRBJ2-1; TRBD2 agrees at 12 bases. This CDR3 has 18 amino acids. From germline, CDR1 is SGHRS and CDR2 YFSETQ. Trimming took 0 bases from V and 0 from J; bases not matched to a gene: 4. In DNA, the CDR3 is TGCGCCAGCAGCTTGGCCACTAGCGGGAGGAGCTCCTACAATGAGCAGTTCTTC. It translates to CASSLATSGRSSYNEQFF.

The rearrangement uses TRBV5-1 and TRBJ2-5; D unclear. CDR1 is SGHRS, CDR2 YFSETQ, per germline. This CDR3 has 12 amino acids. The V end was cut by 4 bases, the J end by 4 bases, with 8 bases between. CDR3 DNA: TGCGCCAGCAGCGTGGAACTAGAGACCCAGTACTTC. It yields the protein CASSVELETQYF.

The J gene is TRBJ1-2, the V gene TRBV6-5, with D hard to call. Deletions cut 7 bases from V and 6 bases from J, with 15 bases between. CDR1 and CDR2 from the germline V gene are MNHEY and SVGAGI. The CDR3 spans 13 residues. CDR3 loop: CASIQRGTNGYTF. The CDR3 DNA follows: TGTGCCAGCATCCAACGGGGAACAAATGGCTACACCTTC.

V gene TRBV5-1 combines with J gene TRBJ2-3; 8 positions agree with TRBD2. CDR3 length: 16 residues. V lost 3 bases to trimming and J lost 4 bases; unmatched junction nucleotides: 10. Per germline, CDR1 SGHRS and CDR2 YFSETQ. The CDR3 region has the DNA TGCGCCAGCAGCTCGAAGGTAGCGGGACGGGCAGATACGCAGTATTTT. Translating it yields CASSSKVAGRADTQYF.